Following are 25 T cell receptor beta chains from one sample sequenced in a study of T cell responses to AZD1222 COVID-19 vaccine. Method: immunoSEQ multiplex PCR; TCRdb's copy keeps in-frame clones and lacks some. The table shows 150,000 to 200,000 clones, with less than 95% occurring only once. The starting material was peripheral blood, obtained 28 days after the second AZD1222 dose. The source of these receptors is an adult who received the AZD1222 COVID-19 vaccine.

This clone was counted a single time. The chain employs TRBV7-9 and TRBJ2-4; 8 nucleotides align to TRBD2. CDR1 is SEHNR and CDR2 is FQNEAQ in the germline V gene (reference sequence). V gave up 3 bases and J gave up 6 bases; unmatched junction bases: 10. There are 16 residues in the CDR3. The CDR3 coding sequence is TGTGCCAGCAGCTTCACGAGCGGGAGAGATAGAAACATTCAGTACTTC. Translating it yields CASSFTSGRDRNIQYF.

This clone was seen just once. J is TRBJ1-2 and V is TRBV19, with a weak D call TRBD1 (5 bases). Trimming cost V 8 bases and J 4 bases, with 11 bases left between them. In germline, CDR1 is LNHDA, CDR2 SQIVND (reference sequence). The CDR3 covers 12 residues. DNA of the CDR3: TGTGCCAGTTCCAGGGCGGCCTATGGCTACACCTTC. It codes for CASSRAAYGYTF.

The gene calls are TRBV28 and TRBJ1-2; 11 nucleotides line up with TRBD1. There are 16 residues in the CDR3. In germline, CDR1 is MDHEN, CDR2 SYDVKM. The V and J ends lost 5 bases and 1 base, in that order; junction bases with no gene match: 6. CDR3 region: CASSPWGQGDNYGYTF. CDR3 coding DNA: TGTGCCAGCAGTCCATGGGGACAGGGGGATAACTATGGCTACACCTTC.

This clone was seen a handful of times. The rearrangement links TRBV6-5 to TRBJ2-1; D call uncertain. Germline V gene lookup returns CDR1 MNHEY and CDR2 SVGAGI. The CDR3 is 12 amino acids. V was shortened by 7 bases and J by 7 bases, with 11 bases between the two germline ends. For the CDR3, the DNA is TGTGCCAGCACGCTGATCAGGAATGAGCAGTTCTTC. Its protein product is CASTLIRNEQFF.

This chain links TRBV12-3 or TRBV12-4 with TRBJ2-5; the D is unclear. Trimming took off 4 bases at V and 4 bases at J, with 7 bases between the two ends. There are 12 residues in the CDR3. CDR3 protein: CASSSSGETQYF. CDR3 nucleotides: TGTGCCAGCAGTTCTAGTGGAGAGACCCAGTACTTC.

The chain recombines TRBV9 with TRBJ2-5; D uncertain. Trimming took 4 bases from V and 4 from J, leaving 8 bases between them. Germline lookup yields CDR1 SGDLS and CDR2 YYNGEE. The CDR3 is 12 residues long. The DNA for the CDR3 is TGTGCCAGCAGCCCAGGAAGAGAGACCCAGTACTTC. It encodes CASSPGRETQYF. The variable domain in full, with the rest retrieved from reference TRBV9 and TRBJ2-5, is DSGVTQTPKHLITATGQRVTLRCSPRSGDLSVYWYQQSLDQGLQFLIQYYNGEERAKGNILERFSAQQFPDLHSELNLSSLELGDSALYFCASSPGRETQYFGPGTRLLVL.

This chain links TRBV6-6 with TRBJ1-6; TRBD1 matches at 7 bases. The CDR3 contains 15 residues. With 6 bases clipped from V and 7 bases from J, the junction kept 9 bases outside the gene matches. Per germline, CDR1 MNHNY and CDR2 SVGAGI (reference sequence). In DNA, the CDR3 is TGTGCCAGCAGCCGACAGGGAAGTTGGAATTCACCCCTCCACTTT. Its translation: CASSRQGSWNSPLHF.

This chain links TRBV4-2 with TRBJ1-5; D not resolved. The CDR3 has 14 amino acids. Germline CDR1 LGHNA, CDR2 YNFKEQ. Trimming removed 0 bases at V and 6 bases at J, with 9 bases between. The CDR3 coding sequence is TGTGCCAGCAGCCAAGAGGGTAGAATTCAGCCCCAGCATTTT. Translating gives CASSQEGRIQPQHF.

The chain carries TRBV24-1 and TRBJ2-4, with D hard to call. Per the germline V gene, CDR1 is KGHDR and CDR2 is SFDVKD. Trimming pared 1 base from V and 2 bases from J, leaving 5 bases between. The CDR3 runs to 14 residues. The CDR3 region has the DNA TGTGCCACCAGTGATTTCAGGACCAAAAACATTCAGTACTTC. Translation gives CATSDFRTKNIQYF.

This clone was seen more than once but under ten times. The chain has TRBV3-1 (or the pseudogene TRBV3-2) and TRBJ1-3; no clear D. Trimming pared 4 bases from V and 8 bases from J, leaving 9 bases between. The germline CDR1 and CDR2 sequences are LGHDT and YNNKEL (reference sequence). This CDR3 spans 12 amino acids. In DNA form, the CDR3 reads TGTGCCAGCAGCCTTGCCCGGGACACCATATATTTT. Translation: CASSLARDTIYF.

V and J are TRBV6-5 and TRBJ1-1; D is unresolved. Trimming took off 5 bases at V and 1 base at J, with 11 bases between the two ends. Germline lookup yields CDR1 MNHEY and CDR2 SVGAGI. CDR3 length: 14 residues. CDR3 residues: CASSPPRQNTEAFF. CDR3 sequence (DNA): TGTGCCAGCAGTCCCCCACGACAGAACACTGAAGCTTTCTTT.

The V call is TRBV2, the J call TRBJ2-1; D might be TRBD2 (5 bases). V gave up 4 bases and J gave up 9 bases, with 10 bases separating them. Germline CDR1 SNHLY, CDR2 FYNNEI. The CDR3 runs 12 residues. In DNA, the CDR3 is TGTGCCAGCAGTGGGGCGGGCCCTGAGCAGTTCTTC. As protein: CASSGAGPEQFF.

The rearrangement joins TRBV5-4 to TRBJ2-3; 7 bases match TRBD2. Germline CDR1 SGHNT, CDR2 YYREEE (reference sequence). V was clipped by 0 bases and J by 1 base; unmatched bases: 2. The CDR3 is 15 residues long. CDR3 nucleotide sequence: TGTGCCAGCAGCTTGGACACTAGCGGCACAGATACGCAGTATTTT. Translation gives CASSLDTSGTDTQYF.

The rearrangement links TRBV30 to TRBJ1-3; D remains unclear. Germline CDR1 is GTSNPN and CDR2 is SVGIG (reference sequence). The V end was cut by 5 bases, the J end by 4 bases, with 9 bases between. The CDR3 is made up of 12 amino acids. The CDR3 coding sequence is TGTGCCTGGGGGCTAGGGGGAAACACCATATATTTT. Its translation: CAWGLGGNTIYF.

The chain links TRBV6-6 to TRBJ1-2; weak D call: TRBD1 (5 bases). The CDR3 runs 13 residues. Germline-derived CDR1 and CDR2 are MNHNY and SVGAGI (reference sequence). Trimming shortened V by 0 bases and J by 8 bases, and 10 bases separated the two germline ends. CDR3 nucleotides: TGTGCCAGCAGTTACTCGAATAGGGACGGCTACACCTTC. Translation gives CASSYSNRDGYTF.

The chain joins TRBV2 to TRBJ2-7; D remains unclear. Germline V gene sequence: CDR1 SNHLY, CDR2 FYNNEI. The CDR3 sequence is 14 residues long. V lost 1 base and J 0 bases, leaving 7 bases between the germline ends. The DNA of the CDR3 is TGTGCCAGCAGTGAAGTGCTGGGCTCCTACGAGCAGTACTTC. Residues: CASSEVLGSYEQYF.

For the CDR3, the DNA is TGTGCCAGCAGCTTGGTGCCGGGTGATGAGCAGTTCTTC. Protein product: CASSLVPGDEQFF. The chain carries TRBV5-4 and TRBJ2-1; no clear D gene. This CDR3 region has 13 residues. V lost 0 bases and J lost 8, with 9 bases in between. Germline V gene data show CDR1 as SGHNT and CDR2 as YYREEE (reference sequence).

The gene calls are TRBV7-2 and TRBJ1-6; D uncertain. The CDR3 contains 15 residues. Germline values: CDR1 SGHTA, CDR2 FQGNSA. V was cut by 2 bases and J by 5 bases, with 10 bases left in between. Here the CDR3 DNA reads TGTGCCAGCAGCTTACTCGGAAGGGATAATTCACCCCTCCACTTT. Amino acid sequence: CASSLLGRDNSPLHF.

The chain couples TRBV6-2 or TRBV6-3 to TRBJ2-2; 8 nucleotides agree with TRBD2. Germline V gives CDR1 MNHEY, CDR2 SVGEGT. The J segment lost 1 base and the V segment lost 6 bases, leaving 4 bases of the junction unmatched. This CDR3 spans 15 amino acids. This chain's CDR3 is CASSRTSRNTGELFF. CDR3 bases: TGTGCCAGCAGCCGGACTAGCCGGAACACCGGGGAGCTGTTTTTT.

The gene calls are TRBV30 and TRBJ1-3, with unresolved D. The V gene's germline CDR1 is GTSNPN and CDR2 SVGIG (reference sequence). V lost 2 bases and J lost 3, with 8 bases in between. The CDR3 has 13 residues. CDR3 amino acids: CAWSPLGGNTIYF. DNA of the CDR3: TGTGCCTGGAGTCCCCTCGGTGGAAACACCATATATTTT.

The chain links TRBV27 to TRBJ2-3; TRBD2 aligns across 9 bases. The CDR3 covers 15 residues. CDR1 and CDR2 from the germline V gene are MNHEY and SMNVEV (reference sequence). V shed 6 bases, J shed 6 bases, and the junction held 10 bases outside the gene matches. Written as DNA, the CDR3 is TGTGCCAGCAGGTTTGGCGGGGGGGCAGGGGATACGCAGTATTTT. As protein: CASRFGGGAGDTQYF.

J is TRBJ2-1 and V is TRBV5-1; 8 bases agree with TRBD2. CDR3 length equals 17 residues. Unmatched junction bases numbered 11, after V lost 2 bases and J lost 4 bases. Germline assignment: CDR1 SGHRS and CDR2 YFSETQ. The CDR3 is CASSFATGGGNYNEQFF. In DNA form, the CDR3 reads TGCGCCAGCAGCTTCGCAACGGGAGGGGGGAATTACAATGAGCAGTTCTTC.

The chain combines TRBV7-2 with TRBJ2-3; D is possibly TRBD1 (6 bases). Germline loops: CDR1 SGHTA, CDR2 FQGNSA. V lost 1 base and J lost 3, with 8 bases in between. This CDR3 has 14 residues. The CDR3: CASSLDRATDTQYF. The CDR3 DNA is TGTGCCAGCAGCTTAGACAGGGCTACAGATACGCAGTATTTT.

V gene TRBV29-1 combines with J gene TRBJ2-2; 9 nucleotides match TRBD1. The germline CDR1 and CDR2 sequences are SQVTM and ANQGSEA. The CDR3 runs 14 residues. Losses at the gene ends were 6 bases for V and 3 bases for J; bases not matched to a gene: 5. The CDR3: CSVRGQGYTGELFF. The CDR3 bases are TGCAGCGTCAGGGGACAGGGATACACCGGGGAGCTGTTTTTT.

CDR3 protein: CASSYYGLESYEQYF. The DNA of the CDR3 is TGTGCCAGCAGTTACTATGGACTAGAGAGCTACGAGCAGTACTTC. The chain is built from TRBV6-5 and TRBJ2-7, with 7 positions matching TRBD2. Losses at the gene ends were 1 base for V and 3 bases for J; bases not matched to a gene: 6. This CDR3 has 15 residues. CDR1 and CDR2 from the germline V gene are MNHEY and SVGAGI.